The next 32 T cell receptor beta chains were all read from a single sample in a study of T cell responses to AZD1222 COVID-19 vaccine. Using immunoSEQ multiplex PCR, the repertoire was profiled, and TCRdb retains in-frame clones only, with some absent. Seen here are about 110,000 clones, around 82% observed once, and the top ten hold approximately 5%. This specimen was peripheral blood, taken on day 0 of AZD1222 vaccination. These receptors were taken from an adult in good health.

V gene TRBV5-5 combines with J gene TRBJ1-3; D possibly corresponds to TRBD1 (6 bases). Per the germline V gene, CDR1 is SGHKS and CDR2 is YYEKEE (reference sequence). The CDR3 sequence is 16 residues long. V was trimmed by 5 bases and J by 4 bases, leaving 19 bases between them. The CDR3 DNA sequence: TGTGCCAGCAGGTACCCCTGGACAGCCTTGGGAAACACCATATATTTT. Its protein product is CASRYPWTALGNTIYF.

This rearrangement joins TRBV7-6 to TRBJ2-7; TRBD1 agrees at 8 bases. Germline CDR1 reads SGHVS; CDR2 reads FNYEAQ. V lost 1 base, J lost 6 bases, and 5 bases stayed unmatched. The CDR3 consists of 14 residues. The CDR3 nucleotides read TGTGCCAGCAGCTTAGGGACAGGGTACGGCGAGCAGTACTTC. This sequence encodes CASSLGTGYGEQYF.

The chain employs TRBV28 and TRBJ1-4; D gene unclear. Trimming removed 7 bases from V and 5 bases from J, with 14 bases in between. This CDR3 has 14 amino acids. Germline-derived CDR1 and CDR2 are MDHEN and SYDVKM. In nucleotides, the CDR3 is TGTGCCAGCACCCCTTTGGGGTTAAATGAAAAACTGTTTTTT. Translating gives CASTPLGLNEKLFF.

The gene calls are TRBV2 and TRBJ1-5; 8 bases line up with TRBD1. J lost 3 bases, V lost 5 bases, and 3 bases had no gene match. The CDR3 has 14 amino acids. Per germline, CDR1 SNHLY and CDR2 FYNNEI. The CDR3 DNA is TGTGCCAGCAGTCCGGGACAGGACAATCAGCCCCAGCATTTT. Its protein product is CASSPGQDNQPQHF.

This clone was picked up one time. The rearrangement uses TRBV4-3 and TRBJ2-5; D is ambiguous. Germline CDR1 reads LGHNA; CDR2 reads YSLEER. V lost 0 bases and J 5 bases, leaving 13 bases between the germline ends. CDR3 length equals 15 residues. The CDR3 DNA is TGCGCCAGCAGCCAAGATCTACGCACGGAGGAGACCCAGTACTTC. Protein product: CASSQDLRTEETQYF.

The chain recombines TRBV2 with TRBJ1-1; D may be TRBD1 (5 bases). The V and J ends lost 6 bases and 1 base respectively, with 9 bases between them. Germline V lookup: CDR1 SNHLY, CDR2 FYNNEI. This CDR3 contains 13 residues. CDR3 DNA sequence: TGTGCCAGCAGACATGGACAGAACACTGAAGCTTTCTTT. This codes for CASRHGQNTEAFF.

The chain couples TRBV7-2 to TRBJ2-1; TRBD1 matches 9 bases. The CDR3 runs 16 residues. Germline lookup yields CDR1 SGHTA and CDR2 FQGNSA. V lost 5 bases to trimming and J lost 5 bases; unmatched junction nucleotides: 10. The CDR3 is CASSITGTGSNNEQFF. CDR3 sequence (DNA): TGTGCCAGCAGCATCACCGGGACAGGGTCCAACAATGAGCAGTTCTTC.

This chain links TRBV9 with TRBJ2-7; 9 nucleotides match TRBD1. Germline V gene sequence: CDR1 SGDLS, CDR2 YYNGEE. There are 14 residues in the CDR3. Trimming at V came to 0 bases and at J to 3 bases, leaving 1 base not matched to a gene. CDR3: CASSVAGQGYEQYF. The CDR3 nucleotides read TGTGCCAGCAGCGTAGCGGGACAGGGCTACGAGCAGTACTTC.

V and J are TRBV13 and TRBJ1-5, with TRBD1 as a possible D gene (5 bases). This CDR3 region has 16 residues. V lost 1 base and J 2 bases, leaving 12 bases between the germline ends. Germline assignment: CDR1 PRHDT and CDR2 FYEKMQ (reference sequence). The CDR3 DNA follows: TGTGCCAGCAGCTTAGCTGGTTTAGGGGGCAATCAGCCCCAGCATTTT. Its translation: CASSLAGLGGNQPQHF. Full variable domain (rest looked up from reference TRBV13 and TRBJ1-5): AAGVIQSPRHLIKEKRETATLKCYPIPRHDTVYWYQQGPGQDPQFLISFYEKMQSDKGSIPDRFSAQQFSDYHSELNMSSLELGDSALYFCASSLAGLGGNQPQHFGDGTRLSIL.

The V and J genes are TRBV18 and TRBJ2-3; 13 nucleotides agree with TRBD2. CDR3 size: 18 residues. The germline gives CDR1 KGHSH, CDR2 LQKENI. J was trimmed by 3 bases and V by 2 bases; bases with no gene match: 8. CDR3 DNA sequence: TGTGCCAGCTCACCAGGACTAGCGGGAGCTTCGTTTACAGATACGCAGTATTTT. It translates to CASSPGLAGASFTDTQYF.

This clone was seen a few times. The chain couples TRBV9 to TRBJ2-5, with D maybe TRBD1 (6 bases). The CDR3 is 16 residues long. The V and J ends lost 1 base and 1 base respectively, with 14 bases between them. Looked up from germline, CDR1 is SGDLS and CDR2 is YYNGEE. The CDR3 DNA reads TGTGCCAGCAGCGTACAAGGGGGTCCTATCCAAGAGACCCAGTACTTC. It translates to CASSVQGGPIQETQYF.

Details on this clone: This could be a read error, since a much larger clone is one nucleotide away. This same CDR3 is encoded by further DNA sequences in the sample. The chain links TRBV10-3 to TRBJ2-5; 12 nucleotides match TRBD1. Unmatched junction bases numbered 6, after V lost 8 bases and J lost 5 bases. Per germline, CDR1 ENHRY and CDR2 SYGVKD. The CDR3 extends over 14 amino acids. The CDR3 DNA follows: TGTGCCATCCGGGGACAGGGGGCCTACGAGACCCAGTACTTC. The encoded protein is CAIRGQGAYETQYF.

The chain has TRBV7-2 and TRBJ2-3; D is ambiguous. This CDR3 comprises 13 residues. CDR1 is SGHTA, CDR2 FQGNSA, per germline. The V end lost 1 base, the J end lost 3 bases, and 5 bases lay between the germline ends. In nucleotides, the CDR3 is TGTGCCAGCAGCTTAGGACTGACAGATACGCAGTATTTT. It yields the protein CASSLGLTDTQYF.

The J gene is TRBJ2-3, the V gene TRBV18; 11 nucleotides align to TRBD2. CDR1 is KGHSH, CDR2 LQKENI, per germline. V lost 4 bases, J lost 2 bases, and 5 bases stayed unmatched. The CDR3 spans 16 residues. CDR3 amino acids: CASSRLAGRSTDTQYF. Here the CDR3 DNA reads TGTGCCAGCTCACGACTAGCGGGACGCTCCACAGATACGCAGTATTTT. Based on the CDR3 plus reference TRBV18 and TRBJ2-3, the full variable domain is NAGVMQNPRHLVRRRGQEARLRCSPMKGHSHVYWYRQLPEEGLKFMVYLQKENIIDESGMPKERFSAEFPKEGPSILRIQQVVRGDSAAYFCASSRLAGRSTDTQYFGPGTRLTVL.

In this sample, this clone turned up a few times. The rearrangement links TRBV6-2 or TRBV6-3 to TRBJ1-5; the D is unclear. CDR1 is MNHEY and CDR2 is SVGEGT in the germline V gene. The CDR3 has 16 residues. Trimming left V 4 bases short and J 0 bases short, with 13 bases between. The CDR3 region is CASSSRRLSSNQPQHF. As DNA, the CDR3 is TGTGCCAGCAGTTCCCGCAGACTGAGTAGCAATCAGCCCCAGCATTTT.

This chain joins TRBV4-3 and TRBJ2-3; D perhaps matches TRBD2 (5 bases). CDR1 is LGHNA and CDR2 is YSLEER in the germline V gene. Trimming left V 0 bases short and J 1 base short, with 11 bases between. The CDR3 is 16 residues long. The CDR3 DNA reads TGCGCCAGCAGCCAAGATGCCACACTAGGCACAGATACGCAGTATTTT. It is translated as CASSQDATLGTDTQYF.

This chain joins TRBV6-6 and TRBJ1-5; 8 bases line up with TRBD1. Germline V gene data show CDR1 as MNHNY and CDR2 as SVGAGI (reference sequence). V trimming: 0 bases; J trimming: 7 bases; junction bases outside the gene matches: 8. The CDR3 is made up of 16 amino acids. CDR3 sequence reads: CASSYSSRGRAQPQHF. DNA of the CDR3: TGTGCCAGCAGTTACTCGAGCAGGGGGCGAGCACAGCCCCAGCATTTT.

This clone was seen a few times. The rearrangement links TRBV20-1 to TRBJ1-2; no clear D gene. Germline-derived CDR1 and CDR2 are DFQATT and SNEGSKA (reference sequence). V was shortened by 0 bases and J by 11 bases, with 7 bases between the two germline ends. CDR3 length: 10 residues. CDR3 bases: TGCAGTGCTAGAGACATGCTGTACACCTTC. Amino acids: CSARDMLYTF.

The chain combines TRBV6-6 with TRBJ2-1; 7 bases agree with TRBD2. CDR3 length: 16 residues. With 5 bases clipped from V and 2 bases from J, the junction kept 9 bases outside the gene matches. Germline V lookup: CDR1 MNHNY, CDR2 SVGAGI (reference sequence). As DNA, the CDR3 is TGTGCCAGCAGTGGGGGGGGTTTAAACACCTACAATGAGCAGTTCTTC. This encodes CASSGGGLNTYNEQFF.

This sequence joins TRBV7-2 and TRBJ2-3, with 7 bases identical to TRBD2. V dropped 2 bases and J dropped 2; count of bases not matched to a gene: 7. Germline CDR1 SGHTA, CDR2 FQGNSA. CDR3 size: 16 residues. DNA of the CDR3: TGTGCCAGCAGCTTATTAGGGCTAGCGGACACAGATACGCAGTATTTT. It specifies CASSLLGLADTDTQYF.

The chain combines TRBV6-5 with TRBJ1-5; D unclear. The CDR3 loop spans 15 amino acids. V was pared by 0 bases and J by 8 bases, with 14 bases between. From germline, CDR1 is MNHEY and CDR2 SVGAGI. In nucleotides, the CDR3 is TGTGCCAGCAGTTACTCGAGGACCCCCTCGGAGCCCCAGCATTTT. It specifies CASSYSRTPSEPQHF.

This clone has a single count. CDR3 residues: CASSLGQPQHF. The CDR3, as DNA: TGTGCCAGCAGTTTGGGCCAGCCCCAGCATTTT. The chain links TRBV12-3 or TRBV12-4 to TRBJ1-5; D remains unclear. The CDR3 has 11 amino acids. V was trimmed by 3 bases and J by 7 bases, leaving 4 bases between them.

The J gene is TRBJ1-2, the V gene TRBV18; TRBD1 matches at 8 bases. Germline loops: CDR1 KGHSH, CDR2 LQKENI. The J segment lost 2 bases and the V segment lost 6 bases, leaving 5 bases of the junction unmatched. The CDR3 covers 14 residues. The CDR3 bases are TGTGCCAGCTCTCGGGGACAGGAAAACTATGGCTACACCTTC. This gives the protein CASSRGQENYGYTF.

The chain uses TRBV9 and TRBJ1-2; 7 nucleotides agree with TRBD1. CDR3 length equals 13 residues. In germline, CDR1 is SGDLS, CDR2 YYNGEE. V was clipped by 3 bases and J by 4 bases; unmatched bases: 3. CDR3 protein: CASSGGTAYGYTF. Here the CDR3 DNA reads TGTGCCAGCAGCGGGGGGACAGCCTATGGCTACACCTTC.

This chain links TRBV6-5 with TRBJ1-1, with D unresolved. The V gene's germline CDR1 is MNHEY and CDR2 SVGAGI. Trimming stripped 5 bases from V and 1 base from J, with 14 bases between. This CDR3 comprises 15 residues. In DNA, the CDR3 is TGTGCCAGCAGTCAGAATCGAAGGGAGAACACTGAAGCTTTCTTT. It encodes CASSQNRRENTEAFF.

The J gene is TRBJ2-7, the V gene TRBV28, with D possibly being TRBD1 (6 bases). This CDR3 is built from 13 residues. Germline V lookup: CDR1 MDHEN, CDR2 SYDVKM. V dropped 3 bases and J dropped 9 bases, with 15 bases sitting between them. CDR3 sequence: CASSLANIRGQYF. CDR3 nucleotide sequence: TGTGCCAGCAGTTTGGCCAATATCAGGGGGCAGTACTTC.

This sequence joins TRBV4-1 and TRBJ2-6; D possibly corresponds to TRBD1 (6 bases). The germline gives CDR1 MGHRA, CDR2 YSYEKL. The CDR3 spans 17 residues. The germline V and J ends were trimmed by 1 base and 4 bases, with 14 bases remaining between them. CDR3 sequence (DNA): TGCGCCAGCAGCCAAGTTTTGGGGGCTGGAGGGGCCAACGTCCTGACTTTC. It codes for CASSQVLGAGGANVLTF.

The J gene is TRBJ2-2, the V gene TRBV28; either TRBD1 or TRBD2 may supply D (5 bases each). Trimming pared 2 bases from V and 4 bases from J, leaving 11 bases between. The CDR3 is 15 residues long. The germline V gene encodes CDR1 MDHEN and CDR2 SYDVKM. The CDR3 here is CASSLTGAATGELFF. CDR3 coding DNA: TGTGCCAGCAGTTTAACCGGGGCTGCCACCGGGGAGCTGTTTTTT. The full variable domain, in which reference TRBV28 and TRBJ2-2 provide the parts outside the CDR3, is DVKVTQSSRYLVKRTGEKVFLECVQDMDHENMFWYRQDPGLGLRLIYFSYDVKMKEKGDIPEGYSVSREKKERFSLILESASTNQTSMYLCASSLTGAATGELFFGEGSRLTVL.

The CDR3 bases are TGTGCCAGCAAGGCACCTTATGAAAAACTGTTTTTT. Translated: CASKAPYEKLFF. V is TRBV6-5 and J is TRBJ1-4; D call uncertain. Trimming shortened V by 7 bases and J by 6 bases, and 9 bases separated the two germline ends. This CDR3 contains 12 residues. In germline, CDR1 is MNHEY, CDR2 SVGAGI.

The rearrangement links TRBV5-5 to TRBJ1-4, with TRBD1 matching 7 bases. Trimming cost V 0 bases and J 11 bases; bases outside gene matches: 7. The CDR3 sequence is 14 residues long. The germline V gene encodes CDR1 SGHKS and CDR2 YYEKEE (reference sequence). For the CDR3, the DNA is TGTGCCAGCAGCTTGGGGGGACAGTTTGGGAAACTGTTTTTT. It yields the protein CASSLGGQFGKLFF.

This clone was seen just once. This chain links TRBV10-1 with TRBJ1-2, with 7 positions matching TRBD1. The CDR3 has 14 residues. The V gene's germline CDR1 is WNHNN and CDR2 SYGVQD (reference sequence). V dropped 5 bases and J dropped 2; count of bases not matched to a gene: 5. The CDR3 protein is CASSPGGQNYGYTF. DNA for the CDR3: TGCGCCAGCAGTCCCGGGGGACAGAACTATGGCTACACCTTC.

The DNA of the CDR3 is TGTGCCAGCAGCTCCAACACCTACGAGCAGTACTTC. It is translated as CASSSNTYEQYF. V usage is TRBV7-2 and J usage is TRBJ2-7; D is unclear. This CDR3 has 12 amino acids. Germline V gene lookup returns CDR1 SGHTA and CDR2 FQGNSA. The V and J ends lost 4 bases and 2 bases respectively, with 6 bases between them.